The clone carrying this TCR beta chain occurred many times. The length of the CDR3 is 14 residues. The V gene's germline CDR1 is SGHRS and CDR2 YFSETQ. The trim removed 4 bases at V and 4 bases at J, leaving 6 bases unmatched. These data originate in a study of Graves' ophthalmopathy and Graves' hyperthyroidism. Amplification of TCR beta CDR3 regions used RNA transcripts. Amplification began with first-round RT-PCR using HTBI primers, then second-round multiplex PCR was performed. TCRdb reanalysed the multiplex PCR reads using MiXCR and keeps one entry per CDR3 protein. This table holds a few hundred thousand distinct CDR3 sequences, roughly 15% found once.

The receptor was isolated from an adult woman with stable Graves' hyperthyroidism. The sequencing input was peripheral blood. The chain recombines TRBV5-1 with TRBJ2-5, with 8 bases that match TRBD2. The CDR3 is CASSKTAGGETQYF. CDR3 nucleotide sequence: TGCGCCAGCAGCAAAACGGCGGGGGGAGAGACCCAGTACTTC.